The source of this TCR beta chain is a study of neoadjuvant nivolumab and ipilimumab in lung cancer. General observations from the study: TCR richness and clonality were higher in tumors than adjacent uninvolved lung. Pathologic regression was not significantly tied to TCR clonality.

A word on this clone: The antigen is undetermined.

V lost 5 bases, J lost 5 bases, and 15 bases lay in between. Germline lookup yields CDR1 LNHDA and CDR2 SQIVND (reference sequence). The CDR3 loop spans 15 amino acids. Using immunoSEQ multiplex PCR, the repertoire was profiled, and TCRdb retains in-frame clones only, with some absent. This sample has several thousand clones, with around nine tenths found just once. This chain connects TRBV19 to TRBJ1-4; D gene ambiguous. This TCR was sampled from an adult with non-small cell lung cancer. Some clones in this sample may be carry-over from other donors' samples. The sample consisted of tumor tissue, taken after neoadjuvant nivolumab, alone or with ipilimumab, at or shortly before surgery. CDR3 DNA sequence: TGTGCCAGTAGTGCGCCAAGGAAGGAGAATGAAAAACTGTTTTTT. It encodes CASSAPRKENEKLFF.